This T cell receptor beta chain originates from a study of PD-L1 blockade in urothelial cancer. Across the whole study: The patients first took atezolizumab in the mid-2010s, receiving 1,200 mg intravenously every 3 weeks.

Study-wide findings and caveats: Expansion of tumor-associated blood clones at 3 weeks was greater in durable-benefit patients.

Clones were sequenced by immunoSEQ multiplex PCR, and TCRdb holds only the in-frame ones, with some missing. The sample yields 85,000 to 95,000 clones, 90% seen once. Time point meaning: pretreatment peripheral blood. All patients carried locally advanced or metastatic urothelial carcinoma. Sampling of each patient yielded between 1 and 8 specimens, collected pretreatment and on-treatment. The germline CDR1 and CDR2 sequences are ENHRY and SYGVKD. The germline V and J ends were trimmed by 7 bases and 2 bases, with 15 bases remaining between them. The length of the CDR3 is 14 residues. About this clone itself: As yet, its antigen is unknown.

The chain joins TRBV10-3 to TRBJ2-7; TRBD2 might be the D (6 bases). This clonotype was obtained from a man aged 60 to 75 with urothelial cancer. The starting material was PBMCs, obtained around atezolizumab (anti-PD-L1) treatment. The CDR3 region is CAINSGGMAYEQYF. CDR3 nucleotide sequence: TGTGCCATCAATAGCGGCGGGATGGCCTACGAGCAGTACTTC.